This T cell receptor (beta chain) was documented in a study of PD-L1 blockade in urothelial cancer (dated by TCRdb to about 2017). As for the study more broadly: Every patient began therapy at some point between 2013 and 2015 and was given atezolizumab 1,200 mg intravenously every 3 weeks. Blood samples yielded a median of around 150,000 T cells and roughly 83,000 unique TCRs, with median clonality 0.080. About 85% of the 29 patients were males with bladder-origin urothelial cancer, and 18 of 29 reported a prior smoking history. In the same patients, whole exome sequencing and RNA sequencing of pretreatment tumors were performed in addition to TCR sequencing. Pretreatment blood TCR-seq was available for about 30 patients, at least one posttreatment blood collection was obtained for 25 or so patients, and tumor TCR-seq was available for 25 or so patients. About 10 patients achieved durable clinical benefit and some 21 did not. An exploratory multi-omic analysis was conducted of the somatic, immune and clinical correlates of response to PD-L1 blockade with atezolizumab in urothelial cancer. Pretreatment tumor samples and matched peripheral blood, collected serially before and after atezolizumab treatment, underwent TCR sequencing. Blood samples were analyzed at two time points: 3 weeks after treatment start (second dose) and 6 weeks after treatment start. An ECOG performance status of 0 or 1 was recorded for the patients, and 0 to 3 prior chemotherapy regimens had been received by the patients. Progression-free survival longer than 6 months counted as durable clinical benefit, and TCR features were additionally tested against both progression-free and overall survival.

Synthetic TCR analog templates were spiked into each PCR so that absolute template abundance could be estimated from read counts. The immunoSEQ assay was used to amplify TCRbeta CDR3 regions from genomic DNA with bias-controlled V and J gene primers. Sequencing of rearranged TCRbeta segments was done at approximately 20X coverage. In the original analysis: Clustering was used to correct sequencing errors, and CDR3s were annotated against IMGT to assign V, D and J genes. Out-of-frame and stop-codon sequences were excluded, and only productive TCRbeta rearrangements were used in downstream analyses. Clonality was calculated as one minus the Shannon entropy normalized by the log of the number of unique productive sequences. Clones differing between time points or between blood and tumor were identified using Fisher's exact test with Benjamini-Hochberg correction, with an adjusted p below 0.01 applied as the threshold. The source is immuneACCESS, and TCRdb retained only in-frame sequences with V and J called. Part of the clones is not carried over; for the studies checked, unresolved V genes explain less than half of this, and the remainder is unexplained. From that table come the V and J calls and clone size; the DNA was used to work out D and trimming. The sample has 17,000 or so clones on record, about 90% of them singletons. About 6.1% of the sample goes to the ten largest clones.

This clone was detected a few times. Which antigen it targets is not known. Nothing much larger sits one base from this clone, and base qualities are not available. Overall study results and their limits: Among patients with durable benefit, tumor-associated TCR clones showed greater expansion in peripheral blood 3 weeks after treatment started (n ≈ 20, p = 0.022). Improved progression-free and overall survival was associated with having pretreatment peripheral blood TCR clonality below the median. Because of the small sample size (n of about 30) and the many exploratory analyses performed, the results are intended to be regarded as hypothesis-generating.

The cohort included under 35 patients with locally advanced or metastatic urothelial carcinoma who were treated at Memorial Sloan Kettering on a trial protocol. Peripheral blood mononuclear cells were collected pretreatment and during treatment, at between 1 and 8 total time points per patient. The Qiagen DNeasy Blood extraction kit was used to purify genomic DNA from total PBMCs and tumor samples. PBMCs were collected pretreatment and during treatment, and were isolated and stored as previously described. The cysteine opens and the phenylalanine closes a CDR3 of 14 amino acids. The only DNA kept is the CDR3, 42 bases in frame from the first base. V loses 6 bases, J loses 3 bases, and the germline ends lie 14 bases apart. The germline V gene encodes CDR1 KGHSH and CDR2 LQKENI.

This sequence originates from a man aged 45-65 years with urothelial cancer. The chain is encoded by TRBV18 joined to TRBJ1-1; the D gene is perhaps TRBD1, on 5 matching bases. Sequencing used PBMCs, obtained around atezolizumab (anti-PD-L1) treatment. The CDR3 reads as follows: CASSRLSGDTEAFF. Read as DNA, the sequence is TGTGCCAGCTCCCGCCTGTCGGGGGACACTGAAGCTTTCTTT.